Following are 22 T cell receptor beta chains from one sample sequenced in a study of T cells after yellow fever vaccination. TCRdb re-derived calls from the 5' RACE reads in MiXCR, one entry per CDR3 protein. In the table there are approximately 240,000 distinct CDR3 sequences, roughly 3.5% of which are singletons. The material sequenced was PBMCs, taken 15 days after the yellow fever booster vaccination. Receptors originate from a man younger than 35 who received the YFV17D yellow fever vaccine.

This clonotype has ten or more counts. V is TRBV3-1 and J is TRBJ2-7; D not certain. Trimming removed 2 bases at V and 5 bases at J, with 10 bases between. CDR3 length: 13 amino acids. Per germline, CDR1 LGHDT and CDR2 YNNKEL (reference sequence). In DNA, the CDR3 is TGTGCCAGCAGCCAATATATGGAGAACGAGCAGTACTTC. Encoded protein: CASSQYMENEQYF.

This clonotype showed up many times. The V and J genes are TRBV10-3 and TRBJ2-1; 10 positions match TRBD2. The CDR3 has 16 amino acids. Germline CDR1 and CDR2: ENHRY and SYGVKD. After removal of 2 bases from V and 4 bases from J, the junction contained 5 bases not matched to a gene. This chain's CDR3 is CAISEPERGGYNEQFF. The CDR3 DNA follows: TGTGCCATCAGTGAGCCCGAGCGGGGGGGGTACAATGAGCAGTTCTTC.

There are many counts of this clonotype. This chain links TRBV9 with TRBJ2-1; TRBD2 matches 10 bases. CDR3 length: 15 amino acids. Germline CDR1 is SGDLS and CDR2 is YYNGEE. V lost 2 bases to trimming and J lost 5 bases; unmatched junction nucleotides: 4. CDR3 coding DNA: TGTGCCAGCAGCGTGTCTAGCGGGGGCAACAATGAGCAGTTCTTC. The encoded protein is CASSVSSGGNNEQFF.

This clonotype appeared many times. This chain uses TRBV27 with TRBJ2-3; a weak D match, TRBD2 (6 bases). V shed 6 bases and J shed 0 bases, with 16 bases lying between them. Germline CDR1 and CDR2: MNHEY and SMNVEV (reference sequence). The CDR3 length is 16 residues. CDR3: CASRRDGGPSTDTQYF. The CDR3 nucleotides are TGTGCCAGCAGGCGAGACGGGGGACCTAGCACAGATACGCAGTATTTT.

This clonotype was detected ten times or more. The chain has TRBV20-1 and TRBJ2-3, with D maybe TRBD2 (5 bases). Deletions cut 4 bases from V and 0 bases from J, with 14 bases between. This CDR3 contains 15 residues. Germline V gene lookup returns CDR1 DFQATT and CDR2 SNEGSKA (reference sequence). DNA of the CDR3: TGCAGTGCTACTGGTGAGGGCCCAAGCACAGATACGCAGTATTTT. Encoded protein: CSATGEGPSTDTQYF.

This clonotype has at least ten counts. V is TRBV18 and J is TRBJ2-5; D tentatively fits TRBD1 or TRBD2 (5 bases each). This CDR3 is 13 amino acids long. The germline gives CDR1 KGHSH, CDR2 LQKENI. V was trimmed by 3 bases and J by 4 bases, leaving 9 bases between them. The CDR3 sequence: CASSPSGRETQYF. CDR3 in DNA: TGTGCCAGCTCACCTTCGGGACGAGAGACCCAGTACTTC.

In this sample, this clonotype turned up many times. This chain links TRBV7-9 with TRBJ2-5; D gene uncertain. Germline V gene sequence: CDR1 SEHNR, CDR2 FQNEAQ (reference sequence). This CDR3 comprises 12 residues. V was pared by 5 bases and J by 4 bases, with 8 bases between. The CDR3, as DNA: TGTGCCAGCAGCGATGTTCCAGAGACCCAGTACTTC. Amino acids: CASSDVPETQYF. The whole variable domain, filled in from reference TRBV7-9 and TRBJ2-5, reads DTGVSQNPRHKITKRGQNVTFRCDPISEHNRLYWYRQTLGQGPEFLTYFQNEAQLEKSRLLSDRFSAERPKGSFSTLEIQRTEQGDSAMYLCASSDVPETQYFGPGTRLLVL.

This clonotype was recorded at least ten times. The gene calls are TRBV29-1 and TRBJ2-1; D remains unclear. The CDR3 is made up of 12 amino acids. The V gene lost 4 bases and the J gene lost 0 bases, with 4 bases spanning the gap. Germline-derived CDR1 and CDR2 are SQVTM and ANQGSEA. CDR3 coding DNA: TGCAGCGTTGGTATCTCCTACAATGAGCAGTTCTTC. It translates to CSVGISYNEQFF.

This clonotype appeared a few times. The chain uses TRBV7-2 and TRBJ1-3; D possibly corresponds to TRBD1 (5 bases). V was cut by 8 bases and J by 2 bases, with 13 bases left in between. Germline CDR1 and CDR2: SGHTA and FQGNSA. The CDR3 is 14 residues long. The CDR3 DNA reads as TGTGCCAGCCATACGGGGGGGACTGGAAACACCATATATTTT. This gives the protein CASHTGGTGNTIYF.

The sample holds a few counts of this clonotype. The gene calls are TRBV20-1 and TRBJ2-3; D remains ambiguous. V lost 4 bases and J 0 bases, leaving 14 bases between the germline ends. The CDR3 runs to 15 residues. Per germline, CDR1 DFQATT and CDR2 SNEGSKA (reference sequence). In nucleotides, the CDR3 is TGCAGTGCTATTTATGGTGGCAGGAGCACAGATACGCAGTATTTT. This encodes CSAIYGGRSTDTQYF.

This clonotype was seen repeatedly, ten times or more. The V gene is TRBV18, the J gene TRBJ1-2; D uncertain. Germline CDR1 KGHSH, CDR2 LQKENI. V was cut by 6 bases and J by 13 bases, with 21 bases left in between. There are 13 residues in the CDR3. CDR3 in amino acids: CASSPSDSRGSTF. CDR3 nucleotides: TGTGCCAGCTCCCCGTCGGACTCCCGAGGGAGCACCTTC.

Ten or more counts support this clonotype. This CDR3 is CSVEMGRQTTGELFF. CDR3 DNA: TGCAGCGTTGAGATGGGACGCCAGACCACCGGGGAGCTGTTTTTT. This chain connects TRBV29-1 to TRBJ2-2; D possibly uses TRBD1 or TRBD2 (5 bases each). The CDR3 is 15 amino acids. V dropped 3 bases and J dropped 4 bases, with 15 bases sitting between them. CDR1 is SQVTM and CDR2 is ANQGSEA in the germline V gene.

This clonotype was seen repeatedly, ten times or more. V gene TRBV29-1 combines with J gene TRBJ2-1; TRBD2 agrees at 8 bases. From germline, CDR1 is SQVTM and CDR2 ANQGSEA. The CDR3 runs 13 residues. V gave up 4 bases and J gave up 10 bases; unmatched junction bases: 9. The CDR3 spells CSVVPAGAMEQFF. The CDR3 DNA follows: TGCAGCGTTGTCCCAGCGGGAGCCATGGAGCAGTTCTTC.

This clonotype has ten or more counts. The genes are TRBV7-2 and TRBJ1-1; D not resolved. The length of the CDR3 is 14 residues. Trimming cost V 1 base and J 5 bases, with 11 bases left between them. Per germline, CDR1 SGHTA and CDR2 FQGNSA. The CDR3 nucleotides are TGTGCCAGCAGCTTAGTGTGGGGAGAGACTGAAGCTTTCTTT. It yields the protein CASSLVWGETEAFF. Full variable domain (rest looked up from reference TRBV7-2 and TRBJ1-1): GAGVSQSPSNKVTEKGKDVELRCDPISGHTALYWYRQSLGQGLEFLIYFQGNSAPDKSGLPSDRFSAERTGGSVSTLTIQRTQQEDSAVYLCASSLVWGETEAFFGQGTRLTVV.

Ten or more counts support this clonotype. J is TRBJ1-5 and V is TRBV7-2, with 7 nucleotides matching TRBD1. Losses at the gene ends were 1 base for V and 5 bases for J; bases not matched to a gene: 5. This CDR3 spans 15 amino acids. CDR1 and CDR2 from the germline V gene are SGHTA and FQGNSA. CDR3 DNA: TGTGCCAGCAGCTTAGGACAGGGATGGGATCAGCCCCAGCATTTT. This sequence encodes CASSLGQGWDQPQHF. Combining the CDR3 with reference TRBV7-2 and TRBJ1-5 gives the whole variable domain GAGVSQSPSNKVTEKGKDVELRCDPISGHTALYWYRQSLGQGLEFLIYFQGNSAPDKSGLPSDRFSAERTGGSVSTLTIQRTQQEDSAVYLCASSLGQGWDQPQHFGDGTRLSIL.

This clonotype was seen at least ten times. The genes are TRBV7-2 and TRBJ2-7; the D is unclear. The germline V and J ends were trimmed by 1 base and 3 bases, with 10 bases remaining between them. This CDR3 region has 14 residues. CDR1 is SGHTA and CDR2 is FQGNSA in the germline V gene. Here the CDR3 DNA reads TGTGCCAGCAGCTTAGAGGCCCACTACTACGAGCAGTACGTC. Amino acids: CASSLEAHYYEQYV.

This clonotype was recorded at least ten times. The chain couples TRBV7-2 to TRBJ2-3, with 7 bases fitting TRBD2. The CDR3 contains 16 residues. CDR1 is SGHTA and CDR2 is FQGNSA in the germline V gene. V lost 5 bases, J lost 0 bases, and 8 bases stayed unmatched. CDR3 DNA: TGTGCCAGCAGCAGAGTAGCGGGCTCTAGCACAGATACGCAGTATTTT. Translated: CASSRVAGSSTDTQYF.

At least ten counts were recorded for this clonotype. V gene TRBV5-1 combines with J gene TRBJ1-1, with 7 bases fitting TRBD1. Trimming took 5 bases from V and 0 from J; bases not matched to a gene: 4. Looked up from germline, CDR1 is SGHRS and CDR2 is YFSETQ. The CDR3 runs to 14 residues. Written as DNA, the CDR3 is TGCGCCAGCAGTTACAGGGGCATGAACACTGAAGCTTTCTTT. Translation: CASSYRGMNTEAFF.

This clonotype was recorded many times. The V call is TRBV7-2, the J call TRBJ2-3; no reliable D call. Per germline, CDR1 SGHTA and CDR2 FQGNSA. Trimming stripped 8 bases from V and 2 bases from J, with 8 bases between. The length of the CDR3 is 12 residues. The CDR3 bases are TGTGCCAGCCTCGTGGCCACAGATACGCAGTATTTT. Translation gives CASLVATDTQYF.

This clonotype showed up many times. The rearrangement links TRBV5-1 to TRBJ2-7; D gene uncertain. The length of the CDR3 is 13 residues. Germline V gene data show CDR1 as SGHRS and CDR2 as YFSETQ. The V and J ends lost 2 bases and 6 bases respectively, with 12 bases between them. The CDR3 DNA reads as TGCGCCAGCAGCTTTGACGGTTCAGGCGAGCAGTACGTC. This codes for CASSFDGSGEQYV.

This clonotype was observed at least ten times. This sequence joins TRBV4-2 and TRBJ1-1; the D is unclear. Germline V gene lookup returns CDR1 LGHNA and CDR2 YNFKEQ. The CDR3 length is 15 residues. Trimming pared 4 bases from V and 6 bases from J, leaving 18 bases between. The CDR3 spells CASSPEVESRAEAFF. CDR3 nucleotide sequence: TGTGCCAGCAGCCCAGAGGTGGAGAGCCGCGCTGAAGCTTTCTTT.

This clonotype has at least ten counts. The V call is TRBV5-6, the J call TRBJ2-7, with TRBD2 identical over 8 bases. Unmatched junction bases numbered 8, after V lost 0 bases and J lost 6 bases. Germline CDR1 and CDR2: SGHDT and YYEEEE. The CDR3 is 15 amino acids. DNA for the CDR3: TGTGCCAGCAGCTTGGATCGGGGGGGGACGGCCGAGCAGTACGTC. It is translated as CASSLDRGGTAEQYV.